The 32 T cell receptor beta chains below were found in one sample sequenced in a study of beta chain features in type 1 diabetes. General observations from the study: Shortening that was moderate but significant affected the TCRB CDR3s of Type 1 diabetes patients in all four CD4+ subsets.

Their antigens remain unidentified. Expressed TCRB transcripts were sequenced, since all the RNA that had been isolated was reverse transcribed. The table came from immunoSEQ multiplex PCR; TCRdb's copy has only in-frame clones and leaves some out. The sample has approximately 270,000 clones; approximately 15% are singletons. Material: naive CD4+ T cells from blood. The receptors were gathered from a man aged 25 to 40 with type 1 diabetes.

As for this clone: Other DNA sequences in this specimen translate into the identical CDR3. This chain joins TRBV5-1 and TRBJ2-7; 11 positions agree with TRBD1. CDR1 is SGHRS, CDR2 YFSETQ, per germline. The V gene end was trimmed by 4 bases and the J gene end by 4 bases; junction bases not matched to a gene: 4. The CDR3 spans 14 residues. For the CDR3, the DNA is TGCGCCAGCAGCCCGGGGACAGGGGGATACGAGCAGTACTTC. Residues: CASSPGTGGYEQYF.

Points on this clone: Other DNA sequences of this sample code for an identical CDR3. This sequence joins TRBV27 and TRBJ2-1; D not certain. The germline V and J ends were trimmed by 8 bases and 9 bases, with 11 bases remaining between them. The CDR3 is 11 amino acids. Germline CDR1 and CDR2: MNHEY and SMNVEV (reference sequence). The CDR3 nucleotides read TGTGCCAGCGCTAAAACTTCTGAGCAGTTCTTC. Amino acid sequence: CASAKTSEQFF.

The chain uses TRBV5-6 and TRBJ2-5, with TRBD1 matching over 9 bases. Germline values: CDR1 SGHDT, CDR2 YYEEEE. This CDR3 has 15 residues. Trimming cost V 1 base and J 3 bases; bases outside gene matches: 4. The CDR3: CASSLIRTGEETQYF. The CDR3 nucleotides read TGTGCCAGCAGCTTGATAAGGACAGGGGAAGAGACCCAGTACTTC.

V and J are TRBV10-3 and TRBJ2-5; 9 nucleotides align to TRBD1. The junction had 2 bases not matched to a gene; V was cut back by 4 bases and J by 2 bases. CDR3 size: 14 residues. Germline V CDR1 and CDR2: ENHRY, SYGVKD. CDR3 nucleotide sequence: TGTGCCATCAGTGCAGGACAGGGGCAAGAGACCCAGTACTTC. This sequence encodes CAISAGQGQETQYF.

A few counts support this clone. The chain carries TRBV18 and TRBJ2-7, with 7 bases that match TRBD1. The CDR3 is 16 amino acids. In germline, CDR1 is KGHSH, CDR2 LQKENI. V dropped 4 bases and J dropped 2; count of bases not matched to a gene: 11. CDR3 coding DNA: TGTGCCAGCTCACGTTCCGAAGGGACAGCCACCTACGAGCAGTACTTC. Protein sequence: CASSRSEGTATYEQYF.

CDR3 protein: CASSPGLVFDEQFF. CDR3 in DNA: TGTGCCAGCAGCCCCGGACTAGTTTTCGATGAGCAGTTCTTC. V and J are TRBV7-8 and TRBJ2-1; 7 bases align to TRBD2. Trimming cost V 5 bases and J 8 bases; bases outside gene matches: 9. Germline assignment: CDR1 SGHVS and CDR2 FQNEAQ. CDR3 length equals 14 residues. Variable domain in full (rest from reference TRBV7-8 and TRBJ2-1): GAGVSQSPRYKVAKRGQDVALRCDPISGHVSLFWYQQALGQGPEFLTYFQNEAQLDKSGLPSDRFFAERPEGSVSTLKIQRTQQEDSAVYLCASSPGLVFDEQFFGPGTRLTVL.

This clone was observed a handful of times. DNA for the CDR3: TGCGCCAGCAGCCAAGGCAGGGGCCTTAGCAATCAGCCCCAGCATTTT. This codes for CASSQGRGLSNQPQHF. The chain joins TRBV4-3 to TRBJ1-5; tentative D call: TRBD1 (6 bases). The CDR3 has 16 residues. The germline V gene has CDR1 LGHNA and CDR2 YSLEER. Trimming took off 1 base at V and 0 bases at J, with 10 bases between the two ends.

V and J are TRBV18 and TRBJ2-7, with 12 bases lining up with TRBD1. Germline-derived CDR1 and CDR2 are KGHSH and LQKENI. The CDR3 runs 15 residues. The V gene end was trimmed by 0 bases and the J gene end by 7 bases; junction bases not matched to a gene: 4. This CDR3 is CASSPPGQGALEQYF. The CDR3 DNA is TGTGCCAGCTCACCACCGGGACAGGGGGCACTAGAGCAGTACTTC.

The rearrangement uses TRBV28 and TRBJ2-1; tentative D call: TRBD1 (7 bases). Deletions cut 8 bases from V and 6 bases from J, with 20 bases between. The V gene's germline CDR1 is MDHEN and CDR2 SYDVKM. The CDR3 loop spans 15 amino acids. The CDR3 region has the DNA TGTGCCAGCTGTGGGGGGCAGGGGGTGGTCAATGAGCAGTTCTTC. It yields the protein CASCGGQGVVNEQFF. Based on the CDR3 plus reference TRBV28 and TRBJ2-1, the full variable domain is DVKVTQSSRYLVKRTGEKVFLECVQDMDHENMFWYRQDPGLGLRLIYFSYDVKMKEKGDIPEGYSVSREKKERFSLILESASTNQTSMYLCASCGGQGVVNEQFFGPGTRLTVL.

The rearrangement links TRBV9 to TRBJ1-1; no firm D call. Trimming left V 1 base short and J 0 bases short, with 7 bases between. CDR1 SGDLS and CDR2 YYNGEE come from the germline V gene. There are 14 residues in the CDR3. The CDR3 spells CASSVYSMNTEAFF. The CDR3 region has the DNA TGTGCCAGCAGCGTATACAGCATGAACACTGAAGCTTTCTTT.

The sample holds a few counts of this clone. The chain's CDR3 is CASSTGSRTYGYTF. The DNA for the CDR3 is TGTGCCAGCAGCACGGGGAGCAGGACCTATGGCTACACCTTC. V and J are TRBV28 and TRBJ1-2, with D unresolved. Germline V gene data show CDR1 as MDHEN and CDR2 as SYDVKM. V dropped 6 bases and J dropped 4 bases, with 15 bases sitting between them. The length of the CDR3 is 14 residues.

This clone was seen only a few times. The chain joins TRBV5-1 to TRBJ2-5, with 7 bases aligning to TRBD1. J lost 6 bases, V lost 0 bases, and 2 bases had no gene match. This CDR3 contains 13 residues. Germline values: CDR1 SGHRS, CDR2 YFSETQ. CDR3 sequence: CASSLEGQKTQYF. The CDR3 DNA reads as TGCGCCAGCAGCTTGGAGGGACAGAAGACCCAGTACTTC.

The chain links TRBV5-1 to TRBJ2-7; D possibly corresponds to TRBD1 (6 bases). Trimming stripped 4 bases from V and 2 bases from J, with 13 bases between. Germline V gene data show CDR1 as SGHRS and CDR2 as YFSETQ. The CDR3 has 14 amino acids. The CDR3 loop reads CASSPNRVTYEQYF. In DNA form, the CDR3 reads TGCGCCAGCAGCCCTAACAGGGTAACCTACGAGCAGTACTTC.

This chain uses TRBV5-1 with TRBJ2-5, with 7 positions matching TRBD2. The junction had 12 bases not matched to a gene; V was cut back by 3 bases and J by 4 bases. Germline lookup yields CDR1 SGHRS and CDR2 YFSETQ. CDR3 length: 16 residues. The CDR3 sequence: CASSSLGEGSGETQYF. DNA for the CDR3: TGCGCCAGCAGCTCCCTTGGGGAGGGCTCGGGAGAGACCCAGTACTTC.

This clone was observed a handful of times. The V and J genes are TRBV7-8 and TRBJ2-4; TRBD1 matches at 8 bases. There are 17 residues in the CDR3. V shed 4 bases and J 1 base; nucleotides not matched to a gene: 9. In germline, CDR1 is SGHVS, CDR2 FQNEAQ. The CDR3 loop is CASSSPRGLGAKNIQYF. In nucleotides, the CDR3 is TGTGCCAGCAGCTCCCCCAGGGGGCTTGGGGCCAAAAACATTCAGTACTTC.

This clone was recorded a few times. This rearrangement joins TRBV7-3 to TRBJ1-1; D gene ambiguous. Germline V CDR1 and CDR2: SGHTA, FQGTGA. The CDR3 runs to 12 residues. V lost 4 bases, J lost 6 bases, and 9 bases lay in between. The CDR3 DNA reads as TGTGCCAGCAGCTCGACGGGTGCTGAAGCTTTCTTT. Translating gives CASSSTGAEAFF.

The table lists this clone with a few counts. The rearrangement links TRBV20-1 to TRBJ2-7, with D possibly being TRBD2 (5 bases). The CDR3 runs to 11 residues. V lost 6 bases and J lost 5, with 11 bases in between. CDR1 and CDR2 (germline): DFQATT, SNEGSKA (reference sequence). The DNA for the CDR3 is TGCAGTGCCCCGGACTTTAACGAGCAGTACTTC. The encoded protein is CSAPDFNEQYF.

The chain recombines TRBV7-9 with TRBJ1-1, with D possibly TRBD1 on 5 matching bases. Germline assignment: CDR1 SEHNR and CDR2 FQNEAQ (reference sequence). The CDR3 runs to 12 residues. The V end lost 5 bases, the J end lost 10 bases, and 14 bases lay between the germline ends. The CDR3 DNA is TGTGCCAGCAGCCCAGACCCGGGGGGAGCTTTCTTT. This sequence encodes CASSPDPGGAFF.

This clone was counted only a few times. The gene calls are TRBV5-1 and TRBJ2-1; a possible D gene is TRBD2 (6 bases). V gave up 2 bases and J gave up 5 bases, with 11 bases separating them. Germline CDR1 reads SGHRS; CDR2 reads YFSETQ. This CDR3 spans 14 amino acids. CDR3 sequence (DNA): TGCGCCAGCAGCTTAAGCGGGCGGCACAATGAGCAGTTCTTC. Protein product: CASSLSGRHNEQFF.

This clone was counted only a few times. The genes are TRBV7-3 and TRBJ2-2; D is uncertain. This CDR3 is 13 amino acids long. Germline V gene sequence: CDR1 SGHTA, CDR2 FQGTGA. Trimming removed 5 bases from V and 7 bases from J, with 11 bases in between. CDR3 residues: CASSPRSGGELFF. The CDR3 DNA sequence: TGTGCCAGCAGCCCCCGTTCAGGCGGGGAGCTGTTTTTT.

This clone was seen a few times. CDR3 in amino acids: CVARGGDALTNYGYTF. In DNA, the CDR3 is TGTGTCGCGCGGGGGGGGGACGCCCTAACTAACTATGGCTACACCTTC. The gene calls are TRBV27 and TRBJ1-2; tentative D call: TRBD1 (5 bases). The CDR3 totals 16 residues. Germline-derived CDR1 and CDR2 are MNHEY and SMNVEV (reference sequence).

This sequence joins TRBV2 and TRBJ2-1, with 7 bases identical to TRBD1. CDR1 and CDR2 from the germline V gene are SNHLY and FYNNEI. CDR3 length: 15 amino acids. The ends lost 6 bases at V and 3 bases at J; junction bases unmatched: 8. The CDR3 DNA reads as TGTGCCAGCAGCGGGGCAGGGGGTCACTACAATGAGCAGTTCTTC. It translates to CASSGAGGHYNEQFF.

A note on this clone: One end of the junction is discordant with germline, which a read error may explain. This sequence joins TRBV7-9 and TRBJ2-5; 7 bases are shared with TRBD1. CDR3 size: 12 residues. The germline V gene has CDR1 SEHNR and CDR2 FQNEAQ (reference sequence). CDR3 residues: CASSLVNHQGDF. Here the CDR3 DNA reads TGTGCCAGCAGCTTAGTTAACCACCAGGGGGACTTC.

The rearrangement links TRBV11-3 to TRBJ2-7, with TRBD2 as a possible D gene (6 bases). The CDR3 runs to 14 residues. Germline V gene sequence: CDR1 SGHNT, CDR2 YENEEA. With 2 bases removed from V and 2 bases from J, the gap between germline ends came to 10 bases. CDR3 sequence reads: CASSLSGAAYEQYF. The DNA for the CDR3 is TGTGCCAGCAGCTTATCGGGAGCTGCCTACGAGCAGTACTTC.

This clone was seen only a few times. This CDR3 reads CASSPTKYGDTQYF. CDR3 coding DNA: TGTGCCAGCAGCCCCACCAAGTACGGGGATACGCAGTATTTT. The chain has TRBV7-8 and TRBJ2-3; D is undetermined. CDR1 and CDR2 (germline): SGHVS, FQNEAQ. The CDR3 runs to 14 residues. V was clipped by 5 bases and J by 6 bases, with 15 bases between them.

This clone was detected only a few times. This chain joins TRBV30 and TRBJ2-7; 8 bases are a match to TRBD1. The CDR3 has 14 residues. Germline assignment: CDR1 GTSNPN and CDR2 SVGIG (reference sequence). J was trimmed by 2 bases and V by 3 bases; bases with no gene match: 6. The CDR3 DNA reads TGTGCCTGGAGCCCGGGACAGGTGCCCTACGAGCAGTACTTC. As protein: CAWSPGQVPYEQYF.

The table lists this clone with a few counts. J is TRBJ2-2 and V is TRBV7-2; 8 bases map to TRBD1. This CDR3 is 14 amino acids long. V dropped 8 bases and J dropped 2; count of bases not matched to a gene: 4. Germline CDR1 is SGHTA and CDR2 is FQGNSA. In nucleotides, the CDR3 is TGTGCCAGCTTAGGACAGGGTAACACCGGGGAGCTGTTTTTT. This gives the protein CASLGQGNTGELFF.

The chain carries TRBV5-1 and TRBJ2-7, with 9 positions matching TRBD1. The length of the CDR3 is 14 residues. After removal of 4 bases from V and 5 bases from J, the junction contained 7 bases not matched to a gene. CDR1 is SGHRS and CDR2 is YFSETQ in the germline V gene. CDR3 sequence reads: CASSPDRGTHEQYF. As DNA, the CDR3 is TGCGCCAGCAGCCCTGACAGGGGGACCCACGAGCAGTACTTC. Full variable domain (rest looked up from reference TRBV5-1 and TRBJ2-7): KAGVTQTPRYLIKTRGQQVTLSCSPISGHRSVSWYQQTPGQGLQFLFEYFSETQRNKGNFPGRFSGRQFSNSRSEMNVSTLELGDSALYLCASSPDRGTHEQYFGPGTRLTVT.

The V gene is TRBV28, the J gene TRBJ2-3; D is unresolved. This CDR3 has 11 amino acids. Germline loops: CDR1 MDHEN, CDR2 SYDVKM. Trimming pared 8 bases from V and 5 bases from J, leaving 8 bases between. For the CDR3, the DNA is TGTGCCAGCGGGCTCTTAGATACGCAGTATTTT. Translation: CASGLLDTQYF.

This clone was detected only a few times. The V call is TRBV28, the J call TRBJ2-7; weak D call: TRBD1 (5 bases). The CDR3 totals 13 residues. V lost 3 bases and J lost 4, with 10 bases in between. In germline, CDR1 is MDHEN, CDR2 SYDVKM. CDR3 nucleotides: TGTGCCAGCAGTTTCCCGGACACTTACGAGCAGTACTTC. Encoded protein: CASSFPDTYEQYF.

The chain combines TRBV5-1 with TRBJ2-7; D gene unclear. Trimming removed 4 bases at V and 0 bases at J, with 11 bases between. The CDR3 runs to 14 residues. From germline, CDR1 is SGHRS and CDR2 YFSETQ. CDR3: CASSGRWPSYEQYF. The CDR3 bases are TGCGCCAGCAGCGGGCGCTGGCCCTCCTACGAGCAGTACTTC.

J is TRBJ2-7 and V is TRBV9, with 10 positions matching TRBD1. V was pared by 4 bases and J by 3 bases, with 4 bases of the junction left unmatched. Germline V gene sequence: CDR1 SGDLS, CDR2 YYNGEE. This CDR3 is 14 amino acids long. The CDR3 DNA sequence: TGTGCCAGCAGCAGTGGACAGGGGGGCTACGAGCAGTACTTC. Translation gives CASSSGQGGYEQYF.